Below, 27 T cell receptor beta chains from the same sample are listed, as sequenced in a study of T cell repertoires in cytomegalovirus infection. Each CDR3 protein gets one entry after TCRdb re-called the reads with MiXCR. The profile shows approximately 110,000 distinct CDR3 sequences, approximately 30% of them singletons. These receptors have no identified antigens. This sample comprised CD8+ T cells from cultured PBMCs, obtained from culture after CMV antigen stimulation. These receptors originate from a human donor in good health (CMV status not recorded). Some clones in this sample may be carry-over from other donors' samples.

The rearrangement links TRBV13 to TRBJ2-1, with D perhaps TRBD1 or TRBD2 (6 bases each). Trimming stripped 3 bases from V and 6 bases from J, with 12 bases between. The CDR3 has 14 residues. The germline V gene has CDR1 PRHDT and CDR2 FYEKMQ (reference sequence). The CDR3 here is CASSLRGGINEQFF. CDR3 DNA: TGTGCCAGCAGCTTGAGAGGGGGGATCAATGAGCAGTTCTTC.

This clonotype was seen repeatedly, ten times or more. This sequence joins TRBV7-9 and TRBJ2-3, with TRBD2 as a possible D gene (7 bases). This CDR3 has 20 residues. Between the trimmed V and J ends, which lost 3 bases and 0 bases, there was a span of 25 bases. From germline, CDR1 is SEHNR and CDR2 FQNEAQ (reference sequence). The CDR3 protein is CASSFYGTGGPIRSTDTQYF. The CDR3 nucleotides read TGTGCCAGCAGCTTTTACGGGACGGGGGGCCCAATACGGAGCACAGATACGCAGTATTTT.

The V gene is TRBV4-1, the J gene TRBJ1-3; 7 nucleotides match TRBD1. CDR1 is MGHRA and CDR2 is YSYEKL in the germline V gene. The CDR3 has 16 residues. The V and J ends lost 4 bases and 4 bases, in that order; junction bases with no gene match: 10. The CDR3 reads CASSPTTGSIGNTIYF. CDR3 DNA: TGCGCCAGCAGCCCGACGACAGGGTCGATCGGAAACACCATATATTTT.

CDR3 region: CASSTRTSGGVQETQYF. CDR3 nucleotide sequence: TGTGCCAGCAGTACCCGGACTAGCGGGGGGGTCCAAGAGACCCAGTACTTC. This rearrangement joins TRBV28 to TRBJ2-5; 15 nucleotides line up with TRBD2. The CDR3 is made up of 17 amino acids. The germline V gene has CDR1 MDHEN and CDR2 SYDVKM. J was trimmed by 1 base and V by 5 bases; bases with no gene match: 5.

The CDR3 coding sequence is TGTGCCGCGGGGCTTAGTTCCTACAATGAGCAGTTCTTC. Protein product: CAAGLSSYNEQFF. The chain is built from TRBV6-8 and TRBJ2-1; D may be TRBD2 (6 bases). Trimming cost V 11 bases and J 1 base, with 12 bases left between them. This CDR3 has 13 amino acids. Germline values: CDR1 MNHGY, CDR2 SAAAGT.

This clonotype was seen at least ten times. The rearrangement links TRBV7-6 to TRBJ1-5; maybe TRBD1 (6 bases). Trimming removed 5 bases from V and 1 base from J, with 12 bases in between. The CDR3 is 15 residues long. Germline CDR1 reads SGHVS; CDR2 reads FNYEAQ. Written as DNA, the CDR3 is TGTGCCAGCAGCCTCTCGGGGGCGAGCAATCAGCCCCAGCATTTT. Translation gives CASSLSGASNQPQHF.

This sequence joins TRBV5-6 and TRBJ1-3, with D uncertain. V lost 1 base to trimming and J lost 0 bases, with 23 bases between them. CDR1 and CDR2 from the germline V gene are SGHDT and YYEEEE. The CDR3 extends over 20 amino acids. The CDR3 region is CASSLSGGAWQILSGNTIYF. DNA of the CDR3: TGTGCCAGCAGCTTGTCTGGTGGAGCATGGCAGATCCTCTCTGGAAACACCATATATTTT.

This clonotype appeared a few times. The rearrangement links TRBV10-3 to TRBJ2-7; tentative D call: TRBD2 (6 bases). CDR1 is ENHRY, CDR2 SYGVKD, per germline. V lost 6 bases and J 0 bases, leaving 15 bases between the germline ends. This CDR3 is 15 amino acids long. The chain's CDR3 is CAIREGTSYSYEQYF. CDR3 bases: TGTGCCATCAGGGAGGGGACGTCGTACTCCTACGAGCAGTACTTC.

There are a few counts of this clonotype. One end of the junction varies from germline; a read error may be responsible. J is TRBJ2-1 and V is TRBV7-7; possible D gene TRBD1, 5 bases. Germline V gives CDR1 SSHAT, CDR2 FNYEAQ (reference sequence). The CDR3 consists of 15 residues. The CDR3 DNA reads TGTGCTAGCAGCCCGGGCCTAGGGGCCTACAATGAGCAGTTCTTC. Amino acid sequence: CASSPGLGAYNEQFF.

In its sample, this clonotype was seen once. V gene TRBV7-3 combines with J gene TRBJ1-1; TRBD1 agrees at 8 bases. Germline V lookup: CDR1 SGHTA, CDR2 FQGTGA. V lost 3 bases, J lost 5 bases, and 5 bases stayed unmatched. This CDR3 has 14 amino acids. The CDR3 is CASSFTGGRTEAFF. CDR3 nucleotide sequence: TGTGCCAGCAGCTTTACAGGGGGAAGAACTGAAGCTTTCTTT.

CDR3 region: CASSYSLKSARGYTF. CDR3 DNA sequence: TGTGCCAGCAGTTACTCGTTAAAATCCGCCCGTGGCTACACCTTC. The rearrangement uses TRBV6-2 or TRBV6-3 and TRBJ1-2, with D uncertain. Germline V gene lookup returns CDR1 MNHEY and CDR2 SVGEGT. The V gene lost 0 bases and the J gene lost 7 bases, with 15 bases spanning the gap. The CDR3 consists of 15 residues.

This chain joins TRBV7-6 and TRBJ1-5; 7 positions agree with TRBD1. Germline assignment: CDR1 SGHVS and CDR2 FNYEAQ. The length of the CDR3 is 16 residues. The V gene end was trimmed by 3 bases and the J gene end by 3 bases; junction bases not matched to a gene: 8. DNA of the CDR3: TGTGCCAGCAGCTTCGATTTAGGGGGCTACAATCAGCCCCAGCATTTT. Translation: CASSFDLGGYNQPQHF.

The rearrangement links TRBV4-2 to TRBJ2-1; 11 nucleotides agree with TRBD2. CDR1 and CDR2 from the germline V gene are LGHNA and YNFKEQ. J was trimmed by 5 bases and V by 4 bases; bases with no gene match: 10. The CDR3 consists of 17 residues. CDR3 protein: CASSLLPLAGEHNEQFF. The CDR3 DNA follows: TGTGCCAGCAGCCTCTTACCACTAGCGGGGGAGCACAATGAGCAGTTCTTC.

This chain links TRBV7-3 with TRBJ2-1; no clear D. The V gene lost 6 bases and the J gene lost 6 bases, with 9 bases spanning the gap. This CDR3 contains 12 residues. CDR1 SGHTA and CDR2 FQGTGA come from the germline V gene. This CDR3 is CASSSGFNEQFF. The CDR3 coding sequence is TGTGCCAGCAGTTCGGGCTTCAATGAGCAGTTCTTC.

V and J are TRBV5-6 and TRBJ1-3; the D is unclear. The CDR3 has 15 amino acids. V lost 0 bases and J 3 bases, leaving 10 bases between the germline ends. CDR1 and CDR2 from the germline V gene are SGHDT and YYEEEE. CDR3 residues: CASSLDAVSGNTIYF. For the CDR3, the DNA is TGTGCCAGCAGCTTGGATGCAGTCAGTGGAAACACCATATATTTT.

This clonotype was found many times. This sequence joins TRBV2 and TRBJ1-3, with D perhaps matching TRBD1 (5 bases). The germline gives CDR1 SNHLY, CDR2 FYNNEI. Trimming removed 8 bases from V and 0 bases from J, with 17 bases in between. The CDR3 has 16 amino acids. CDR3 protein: CASLALRGDSGNTIYF. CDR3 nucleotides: TGTGCCAGCCTGGCCCTAAGAGGGGACTCTGGAAACACCATATATTTT.

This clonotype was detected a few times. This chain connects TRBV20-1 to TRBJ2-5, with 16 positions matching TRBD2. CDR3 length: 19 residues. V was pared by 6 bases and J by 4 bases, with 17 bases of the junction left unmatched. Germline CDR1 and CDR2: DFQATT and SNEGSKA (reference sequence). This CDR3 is CSALPTGTSGGALPETQYF. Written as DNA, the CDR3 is TGCAGTGCACTTCCCACCGGGACTAGCGGGGGGGCCTTACCAGAGACCCAGTACTTC.

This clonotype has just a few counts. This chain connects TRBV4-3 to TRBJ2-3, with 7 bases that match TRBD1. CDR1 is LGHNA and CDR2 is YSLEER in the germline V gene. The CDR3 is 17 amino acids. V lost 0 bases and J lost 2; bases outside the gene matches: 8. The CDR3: CASSQDTTGEYTDTQYF. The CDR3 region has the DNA TGCGCCAGCAGCCAAGATACTACAGGGGAATACACAGATACGCAGTATTTT.

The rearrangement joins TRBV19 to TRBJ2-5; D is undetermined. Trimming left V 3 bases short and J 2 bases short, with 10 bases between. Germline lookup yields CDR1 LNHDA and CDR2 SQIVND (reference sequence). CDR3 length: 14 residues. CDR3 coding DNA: TGTGCCAGTAGTATTTGGGCAGGACAAGAGACCCAGTACTTC. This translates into CASSIWAGQETQYF.

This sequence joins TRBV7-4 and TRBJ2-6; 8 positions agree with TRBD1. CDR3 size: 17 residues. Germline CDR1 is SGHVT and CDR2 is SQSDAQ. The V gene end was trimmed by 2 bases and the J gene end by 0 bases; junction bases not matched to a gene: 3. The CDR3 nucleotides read TGTGCCAGCAGCTTACCAGACAGGGGCTCTGGGGCCAACGTCCTGACTTTC. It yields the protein CASSLPDRGSGANVLTF.

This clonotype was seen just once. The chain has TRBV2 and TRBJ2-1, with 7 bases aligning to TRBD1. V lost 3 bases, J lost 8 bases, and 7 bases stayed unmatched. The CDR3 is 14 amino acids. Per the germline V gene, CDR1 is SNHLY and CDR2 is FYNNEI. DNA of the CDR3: TGTGCCAGCAGTGACAGGGGGATGTCTTATGAGCAGTTCTTC. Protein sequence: CASSDRGMSYEQFF.

CDR3 DNA sequence: TGTGCCAGCAGCGGTGTAGCCAGCGGGGGGCAATATGAGCAGTTCTTC. Its translation: CASSGVASGGQYEQFF. The chain joins TRBV13 to TRBJ2-1, with 9 bases identical to TRBD2. The CDR3 contains 16 residues. From germline, CDR1 is PRHDT and CDR2 FYEKMQ (reference sequence). The junction had 13 bases not matched to a gene; V was cut back by 5 bases and J by 8 bases.

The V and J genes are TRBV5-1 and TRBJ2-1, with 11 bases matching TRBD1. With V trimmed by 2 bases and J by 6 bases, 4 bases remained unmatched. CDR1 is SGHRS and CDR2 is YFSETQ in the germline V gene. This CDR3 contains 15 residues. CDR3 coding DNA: TGCGCCAGCAGCTTAGGGACAGGGGGTCGCAATGAGCAGTTCTTC. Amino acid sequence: CASSLGTGGRNEQFF.

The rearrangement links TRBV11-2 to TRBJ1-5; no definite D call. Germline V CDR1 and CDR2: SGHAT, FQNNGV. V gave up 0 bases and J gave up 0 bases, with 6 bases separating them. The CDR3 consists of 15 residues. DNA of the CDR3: TGTGCCAGCAGCTTAGATTGGAGTAGCAATCAGCCCCAGCATTTT. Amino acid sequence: CASSLDWSSNQPQHF.

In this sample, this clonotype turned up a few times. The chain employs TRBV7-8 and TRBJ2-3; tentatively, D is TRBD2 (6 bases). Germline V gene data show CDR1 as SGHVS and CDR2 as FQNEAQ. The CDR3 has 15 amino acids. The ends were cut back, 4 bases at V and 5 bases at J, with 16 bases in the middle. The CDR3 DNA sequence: TGTGCCAGCAGCTCAGGACTGGAGGGAGGAGATACGCAGTATTTT. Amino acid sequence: CASSSGLEGGDTQYF.

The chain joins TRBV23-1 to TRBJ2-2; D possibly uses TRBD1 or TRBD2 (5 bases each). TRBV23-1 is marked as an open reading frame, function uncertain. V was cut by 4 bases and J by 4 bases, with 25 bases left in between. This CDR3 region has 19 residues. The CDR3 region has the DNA TGCGCCAGCAGTCCTGGAGACCGGGACCTCAGGCGGACCACCGGGGAGCTGTTTTTT. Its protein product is CASSPGDRDLRRTTGELFF.

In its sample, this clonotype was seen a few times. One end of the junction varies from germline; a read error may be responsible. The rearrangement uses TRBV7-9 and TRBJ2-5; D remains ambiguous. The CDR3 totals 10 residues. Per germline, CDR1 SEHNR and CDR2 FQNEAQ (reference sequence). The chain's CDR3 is CASSLGALVF. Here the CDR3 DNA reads TGTGCCAGCAGCTTAGGGGCCCTCGTCTTC.